The text below deals with one T cell receptor beta chain. What it recognizes is unknown. This entry comes from a study of T cell clonotyping in hematopoietic cell transplantation. Findings of the study overall: Without cell sorting, CD4 versus CD8 contributions remain unresolved.

Regarding time point: recipient sample about 28 days before transplant, after cytoreduction. Assay used: immunoSEQ multiplex PCR; TCRdb lists only in-frame clones, some missing. The sample consists of approximately 42,000 clones, 85% of them appearing once. The clonotype comes from a man aged 60 to 75 with acute myeloid leukemia. Some clones in this sample may be carry-over from other donors' samples. The source material was peripheral blood mononuclear cells, sampled before stem cell transplant.

CDR3 in amino acids: CASSQFGNTNSPLHF. CDR3 sequence (DNA): TGTGCCAGCAGCCAATTCGGGAATACCAATTCACCCCTCCACTTT. The rearrangement uses TRBV14 and TRBJ1-6, with D unresolved. The CDR3 is 15 residues long. Trimming left V 2 bases short and J 7 bases short, with 12 bases between. Germline-derived CDR1 and CDR2 are SGHDN and FVKESK.